These T cell receptor beta chains were read from a single sample in a study of T-cell memory formation after mild COVID-19. TCRdb processed the 5' RACE reads anew with MiXCR; each CDR3 protein has one entry. This sample carries about 340,000 distinct CDR3 sequences, over 20% of them seen once, and the ten largest clones take under 15%. Sequencing was performed on PBMCs or a T cell subset sorted from them (not recorded which). The receptors shown here come from an adult woman who had mild COVID-19 (a few samples of this study predate the infection). Cell type and time point are not known. CDR3s include the opening cysteine and the closing phenylalanine or tryptophan. The D gene is left open where the match is weak. A row's size may be missing; if present it is once, few, many or a size class.

CDR3: CASSPRPLGAYNEQFF
DNA: TGTGCCAGCAGCCCCCGCCCCCTGGGTGCCTACAATGAGCAGTTCTTC
size: -
J: TRBJ2-1
D: -
V: TRBV7-9

CDR3: CASSFMAGGGETQYF
DNA: TGTGCCAGCAGTTTCATGGCAGGGGGCGGGGAGACCCAGTACTTC
size: few
J: TRBJ2-5
D: TRBD1
V: TRBV12-3/TRBV12-4

CDR3: CASSQDEGGGFREQYF
DNA: TGCGCCAGCAGCCAAGACGAGGGAGGGGGTTTTCGGGAGCAGTACTTC
size: few
J: TRBJ2-7
D: -
V: TRBV4-1

CDR3: CASSRGLLAGNTDTQYF
DNA: TGTGCCAGCAGCCGAGGACTTCTAGCGGGGAACACAGATACGCAGTATTTT
size: -
J: TRBJ2-3
D: TRBD2
V: TRBV3-1

CDR3: CASSRSGTYNEQFF
DNA: TGTGCCAGCAGTCGCAGCGGGACCTACAATGAGCAGTTCTTC
size: -
J: TRBJ2-1
D: TRBD2
V: TRBV12-3/TRBV12-4

CDR3: CASSEAQQWEGETQYF
DNA: TGTGCCAGCAGTGAAGCGCAGCAGTGGGAGGGGGAGACCCAGTACTTC
size: few
J: TRBJ2-5
D: TRBD2
V: TRBV6-1

CDR3: CASSWVGYSSYEQYF
DNA: TGTGCCAGCAGCTGGGTAGGTTATAGCTCCTACGAGCAGTACTTC
size: -
J: TRBJ2-7
D: -
V: TRBV5-5

CDR3: CASSDQRKPQETQYF
DNA: TGTGCCAGCAGCGATCAGAGGAAGCCACAAGAGACCCAGTACTTC
size: -
J: TRBJ2-5
D: -
V: TRBV5-5

CDR3: CASSQGYIRDRPDNEQFF
DNA: TGCGCCAGCAGCCAAGGATATATCCGGGACAGGCCTGACAATGAGCAGTTCTTC
size: -
J: TRBJ2-1
D: TRBD1
V: TRBV4-3

CDR3: CASSFLQGELTEAFF
DNA: TGTGCCAGCAGCTTCCTACAGGGGGAACTCACTGAAGCTTTCTTT
size: -
J: TRBJ1-1
D: TRBD1
V: TRBV5-4

CDR3: CASSLASSGDSYEQYF
DNA: TGTGCCAGCAGCTTGGCGTCTAGCGGGGATTCCTACGAGCAGTACTTC
size: -
J: TRBJ2-7
D: TRBD2
V: TRBV5-4

CDR3: CASSLGTSNQPQHF
DNA: TGTGCCAGCAGCTTAGGGACTAGCAATCAGCCCCAGCATTTT
size: few
J: TRBJ1-5
D: -
V: TRBV7-2

CDR3: CASSQAGTSRSTDTQYF
DNA: TGTGCCAGCAGCCAAGCTGGGACTAGTCGTAGCACAGATACGCAGTATTTT
size: few
J: TRBJ2-3
D: TRBD2
V: TRBV3-1

CDR3: CAWSETLWETQYF
DNA: TGTGCCTGGTCTGAGACCCTTTGGGAGACCCAGTACTTC
size: few
J: TRBJ2-5
D: -
V: TRBV30

CDR3: CASSQDTSAYNEQFF
DNA: TGCGCCAGCAGCCAAGACACTAGCGCTTACAATGAGCAGTTCTTC
size: few
J: TRBJ2-1
D: TRBD2
V: TRBV4-1

CDR3: CASSFGGAGNTEAFF
DNA: TGTGCCAGCAGCTTTGGAGGGGCGGGGAACACTGAAGCTTTCTTT
size: -
J: TRBJ1-1
D: -
V: TRBV5-6

CDR3: CASSSRGTVFYEQYF
DNA: TGTGCCAGCAGTTCCCGCGGGACAGTCTTCTACGAGCAGTACTTC
size: -
J: TRBJ2-7
D: -
V: TRBV12-3/TRBV12-4

CDR3: CATSRDLPGSGTGELFF
DNA: TGTGCCACCAGCAGAGACCTTCCCGGGAGTGGGACCGGGGAGCTGTTTTTT
size: few
J: TRBJ2-2
D: -
V: TRBV15

CDR3: CASSLSGTGYGYTF
DNA: TGTGCCAGCAGCTTATCCGGGACAGGCTATGGCTACACCTTC
size: many
J: TRBJ1-2
D: TRBD1
V: TRBV7-8

CDR3: CATSGSVGANVLTF
DNA: TGTGCCACCAGCGGTTCAGTTGGGGCCAACGTCCTGACTTTC
size: -
J: TRBJ2-6
D: -
V: TRBV15

CDR3: CARHLPQGKWANSPLHF
DNA: TGTGCCAGACACCTGCCCCAGGGAAAATGGGCTAATTCACCCCTCCACTTT
size: -
J: TRBJ1-6
D: -
V: TRBV12-3/TRBV12-4

CDR3: CASSLSGPKDEKLFF
DNA: TGTGCCAGCAGCTTGTCCGGGCCTAAGGATGAAAAACTGTTTTTT
size: -
J: TRBJ1-4
D: -
V: TRBV7-9

CDR3: CSVEVRPSPRDTQYF
DNA: TGCAGCGTTGAGGTGCGGCCGAGCCCTAGGGATACGCAGTATTTT
size: -
J: TRBJ2-3
D: -
V: TRBV29-1

CDR3: CASSSGARDTQYF
DNA: TGTGCCAGCAGCTCTGGGGCACGAGATACGCAGTATTTT
size: -
J: TRBJ2-3
D: -
V: TRBV7-2

CDR3: CASSSGTGGYNEQFF
DNA: TGCGCCAGCAGCTCCGGGACAGGGGGTTACAATGAGCAGTTCTTC
size: many
J: TRBJ2-1
D: TRBD1
V: TRBV7-3